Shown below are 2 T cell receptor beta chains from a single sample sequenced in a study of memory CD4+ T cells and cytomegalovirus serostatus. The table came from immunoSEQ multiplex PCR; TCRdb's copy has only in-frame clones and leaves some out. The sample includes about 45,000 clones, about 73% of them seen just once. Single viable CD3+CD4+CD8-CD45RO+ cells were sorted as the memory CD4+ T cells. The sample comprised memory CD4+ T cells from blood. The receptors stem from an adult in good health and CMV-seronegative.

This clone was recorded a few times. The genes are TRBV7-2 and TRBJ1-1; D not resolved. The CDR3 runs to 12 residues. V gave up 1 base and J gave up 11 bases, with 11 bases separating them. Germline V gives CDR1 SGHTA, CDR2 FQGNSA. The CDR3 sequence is CASSLDRNKAFF. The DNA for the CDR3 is TGTGCCAGCAGCTTAGACCGGAACAAGGCTTTCTTT.

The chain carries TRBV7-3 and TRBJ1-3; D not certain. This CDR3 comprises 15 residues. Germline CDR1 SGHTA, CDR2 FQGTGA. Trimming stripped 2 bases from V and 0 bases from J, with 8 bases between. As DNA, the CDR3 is TGTGCCAGCAGCTTAGCAGCCAACTCTGGAAACACCATATATTTT. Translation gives CASSLAANSGNTIYF.